This T cell receptor beta chain was documented in a study of T cell repertoires in aging, cancer and after chemotherapy. The wider study: Six age groups, ranging from 30 or younger to 70 or older, included the donors. Study findings and constraints: Age-matched healthy donors had significantly more diverse, less clonal blood TCR repertoires than untreated cancer patients. In each cancer cohort, median generation probability increased across chemotherapy, suggesting thymic output rebounded.

Multiplex touch-down PCR with TRB-A/B primers amplified rearranged V-D-J TRB sequences. In TCRdb, the multiplex PCR reads were re-called with MiXCR into one record per CDR3 protein. This sample has approximately 10,000 distinct CDR3 sequences, with roughly two fifths found just once. Turning to this clonotype: The target antigen is unknown.

V was trimmed by 1 base and J by 9 bases, leaving 12 bases between them. CDR3 length equals 13 residues. Amplification of TCR beta used genomic DNA extracted from peripheral blood. The genes are TRBV12-3 or TRBV12-4 and TRBJ1-1; no reliable D call. This TCR came from a human donor in good health. Sequencing was done on a sample of blood. CDR3 coding DNA: TGTGCCAGCAGTTTAGTTGGGGAAAACAAAGCTTTCTTT. It encodes CASSLVGENKAFF.